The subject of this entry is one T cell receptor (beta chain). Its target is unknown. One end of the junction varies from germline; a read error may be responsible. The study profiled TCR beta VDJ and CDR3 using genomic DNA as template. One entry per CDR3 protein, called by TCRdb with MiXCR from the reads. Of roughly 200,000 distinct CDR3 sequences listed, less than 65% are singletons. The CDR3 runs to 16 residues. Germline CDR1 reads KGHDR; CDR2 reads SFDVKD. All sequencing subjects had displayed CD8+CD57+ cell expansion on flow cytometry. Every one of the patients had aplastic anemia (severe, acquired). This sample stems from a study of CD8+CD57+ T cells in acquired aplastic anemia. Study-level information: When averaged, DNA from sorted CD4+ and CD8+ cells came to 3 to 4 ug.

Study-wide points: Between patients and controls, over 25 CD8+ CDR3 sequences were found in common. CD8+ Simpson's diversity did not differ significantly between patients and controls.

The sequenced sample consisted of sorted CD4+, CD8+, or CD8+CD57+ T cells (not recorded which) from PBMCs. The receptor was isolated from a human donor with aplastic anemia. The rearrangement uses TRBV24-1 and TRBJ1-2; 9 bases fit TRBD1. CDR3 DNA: TGTGCCAGCAGTTACTCGGGGACAGGGAGTAACTATGGCTACACCTTC. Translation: CASSYSGTGSNYGYTF.